This T cell receptor (beta chain) was captured by sequencing in a study of T cell responses to AZD1222 COVID-19 vaccine. Overall study results and limits: Repertoire sampling was restricted to post-peak T cell response timepoints. Clonal diversity was possibly underestimated, and the donors were mostly white British, with more females.

Here immunoSEQ multiplex PCR was the method, and the copy in TCRdb shows in-frame clones only, minus some. The sample contains 140,000 or so clones, more than 85% of which appear only once. The germline CDR1 and CDR2 sequences are ENHRY and SYGVKD. The germline V and J ends were trimmed by 2 bases and 0 bases, with 13 bases remaining between them. CDR3 size: 16 residues. With respect to this clone: Its antigen remains unidentified.

Both about-4-week and about-12-week second-dose recipients were combined. Here the sequenced sample was peripheral blood, taken 28 days after the second AZD1222 dose. The clonotype was recovered from an adult who received the AZD1222 COVID-19 vaccine. The chain has TRBV10-3 and TRBJ2-5; the D gene is possibly TRBD1 (6 bases). The CDR3 DNA sequence: TGTGCCATCAGTGAGGGGGGCAGGGCTTACCAAGAGACCCAGTACTTC. This gives the protein CAISEGGRAYQETQYF.